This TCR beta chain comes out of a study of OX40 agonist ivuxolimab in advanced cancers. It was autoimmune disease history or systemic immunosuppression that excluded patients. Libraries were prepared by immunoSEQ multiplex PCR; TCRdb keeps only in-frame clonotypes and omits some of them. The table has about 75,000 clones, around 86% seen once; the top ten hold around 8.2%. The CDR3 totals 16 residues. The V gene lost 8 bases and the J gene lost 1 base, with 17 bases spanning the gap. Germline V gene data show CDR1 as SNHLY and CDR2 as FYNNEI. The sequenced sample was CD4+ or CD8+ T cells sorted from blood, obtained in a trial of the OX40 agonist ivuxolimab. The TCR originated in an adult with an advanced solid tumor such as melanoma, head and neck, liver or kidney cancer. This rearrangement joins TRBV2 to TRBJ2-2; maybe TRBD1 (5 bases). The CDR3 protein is CASVSLNQGNTGELFF. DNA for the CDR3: TGTGCCAGCGTATCGTTGAACCAGGGGAACACCGGGGAGCTGTTTTTT.